The 27 T cell receptor beta chains in this list originate from one sample, sequenced in a study of OX40 agonist ivuxolimab in advanced cancers. Only in-frame clones appear in the TCRdb table, and some are missing; sequencing was by immunoSEQ multiplex PCR. The sample consists of tens of thousands of clones, approximately 94% of them appearing once. Sequencing used CD4+ or CD8+ T cells sorted from blood, obtained in a trial of the OX40 agonist ivuxolimab. The receptor set was obtained from an adult with an advanced solid tumor such as melanoma, head and neck, liver or kidney cancer.

This chain uses TRBV10-2 with TRBJ2-2; no clear D. The V gene lost 4 bases and the J gene lost 5 bases, with 11 bases spanning the gap. The CDR3 consists of 14 residues. Germline CDR1 is WSHSY and CDR2 is SAAADI. CDR3: CASSAFGVTGELFF. DNA for the CDR3: TGCGCCAGCAGTGCCTTCGGAGTAACCGGGGAGCTGTTTTTT.

This clone appeared once. This CDR3 is CASSQEGLDTYEQYF. In DNA form, the CDR3 reads TGCGCCAGCAGCCAAGAGGGACTAGACACCTACGAGCAGTACTTC. The rearrangement joins TRBV4-1 to TRBJ2-7; 8 nucleotides line up with TRBD2. The CDR3 is 15 amino acids. V gave up 0 bases and J gave up 2 bases; unmatched junction bases: 3. Germline V gives CDR1 MGHRA, CDR2 YSYEKL.

The chain couples TRBV11-2 to TRBJ2-1; TRBD1 aligns across 10 bases. The length of the CDR3 is 16 residues. The trim removed 5 bases at V and 2 bases at J, leaving 6 bases unmatched. Germline V gives CDR1 SGHAT, CDR2 FQNNGV. CDR3 loop: CASSPRGQGAYNEQFF. The DNA for the CDR3 is TGTGCCAGCAGCCCGCGTGGACAGGGGGCCTACAATGAGCAGTTCTTC.

The CDR3 nucleotides are TGCGCCAGGGTAGGGAGGGAGCAGTACTTC. It translates to CARVGREQYF. The chain links TRBV5-1 to TRBJ2-7, with TRBD2 as a possible D gene (6 bases). Trimming removed 8 bases from V and 7 bases from J, with 10 bases in between. The CDR3 is 10 residues long. CDR1 is SGHRS, CDR2 YFSETQ, per germline.

The rearrangement links TRBV19 to TRBJ1-1; 8 bases match TRBD1. The CDR3 is made up of 14 amino acids. V dropped 5 bases and J dropped 1; count of bases not matched to a gene: 3. Germline CDR1 is LNHDA and CDR2 is SQIVND (reference sequence). The CDR3 loop reads CASSFGTGNTEAFF. The DNA of the CDR3 is TGTGCCAGTAGTTTCGGGACAGGGAACACTGAAGCTTTCTTT.

The rearrangement links TRBV5-4 to TRBJ2-4, with D perhaps TRBD1 or TRBD2 (5 bases each). The V and J ends lost 4 bases and 11 bases respectively, with 19 bases between them. The CDR3 is made up of 14 amino acids. Germline values: CDR1 SGHNT, CDR2 YYREEE (reference sequence). The CDR3 loop is CASSGDRDVGVQYF. The DNA of the CDR3 is TGTGCCAGCAGCGGGGACCGGGACGTTGGCGTTCAGTACTTC.

V is TRBV30 and J is TRBJ2-6; no reliable D call. Trimming stripped 1 base from V and 0 bases from J, with 4 bases between. CDR1 and CDR2 (germline): GTSNPN, SVGIG (reference sequence). CDR3 size: 14 residues. CDR3 sequence reads: CAWSDSSGANVLTF. In nucleotides, the CDR3 is TGTGCCTGGAGTGACAGCTCTGGGGCCAACGTCCTGACTTTC.

This rearrangement joins TRBV5-4 to TRBJ2-3, with 9 bases fitting TRBD1. CDR1 is SGHNT, CDR2 YYREEE, per germline (reference sequence). This CDR3 is built from 15 residues. V shed 4 bases and J 3 bases; nucleotides not matched to a gene: 6. The CDR3 spells CASSPTTGGTDTQYF. CDR3 sequence (DNA): TGTGCCAGCAGCCCGACGACAGGGGGGACAGATACGCAGTATTTT.

The chain is built from TRBV27 and TRBJ2-5, with D perhaps TRBD2 (5 bases). The better agreement between TRBJ2-7 and the DNA end casts doubt on the J call. Germline V gene data show CDR1 as MNHEY and CDR2 as SMNVEV (reference sequence). The CDR3 totals 14 residues. CDR3: CASSLRAAPYEQYF. Here the CDR3 DNA reads TGTGCCAGCAGTTTAAGAGCGGCCCCCTACGAGCAGTACTTC.

This clone is medium-sized in the sample. CDR3 in amino acids: CASSQEEGYYEQYF. CDR3 coding DNA: TGCGCCAGCAGCCAAGAGGAGGGATATTACGAGCAGTACTTC. The chain joins TRBV4-1 to TRBJ2-7; a possible D gene is TRBD2 (6 bases). Germline V CDR1 and CDR2: MGHRA, YSYEKL. The length of the CDR3 is 14 residues. V was pared by 0 bases and J by 4 bases, with 10 bases between.

The V and J genes are TRBV7-8 and TRBJ1-4, with no clear D. Germline assignment: CDR1 SGHVS and CDR2 FQNEAQ. The CDR3 runs to 16 residues. V gave up 5 bases and J gave up 2 bases, with 15 bases separating them. CDR3 sequence reads: CASSQTGLATNEKLFF. CDR3 in DNA: TGTGCCAGCAGCCAGACTGGTTTGGCCACTAATGAAAAACTGTTTTTT.

This chain uses TRBV11-3 with TRBJ2-1; 7 bases are shared with TRBD2. Germline V CDR1 and CDR2: SGHNT, YENEEA. Losses at the gene ends were 3 bases for V and 6 bases for J; bases not matched to a gene: 2. This CDR3 region has 13 residues. CDR3 region: CASSLASGNEQFF. In DNA form, the CDR3 reads TGTGCCAGCAGCTTGGCTAGCGGCAATGAGCAGTTCTTC.

The chain joins TRBV4-1 to TRBJ2-3; the match to TRBD1 covers 8 bases. Germline lookup yields CDR1 MGHRA and CDR2 YSYEKL. This CDR3 region has 17 residues. V shed 0 bases and J 2 bases; nucleotides not matched to a gene: 7. In DNA, the CDR3 is TGCGCCAGCAGCCAAGATGAGGGACAGGCAATCACAGATACGCAGTATTTT. It encodes CASSQDEGQAITDTQYF.

The V call is TRBV30, the J call TRBJ2-7, with D unresolved. Trimming took off 0 bases at V and 0 bases at J, with 9 bases between the two ends. This CDR3 region has 14 residues. CDR1 and CDR2 from the germline V gene are GTSNPN and SVGIG (reference sequence). CDR3 in amino acids: CAWSVTSSSYEQYF. As DNA, the CDR3 is TGTGCCTGGAGTGTGACTTCAAGCTCCTACGAGCAGTACTTC.

The chain couples TRBV12-5 to TRBJ2-3; 14 bases agree with TRBD2. CDR1 and CDR2 (germline): LGHNT, FRNRAP. J lost 0 bases, V lost 1 base, and 9 bases had no gene match. CDR3 length: 20 amino acids. CDR3 sequence reads: CASGLGGLAGGWASTDTQYF. DNA of the CDR3: TGTGCTAGTGGTTTGGGCGGACTAGCGGGAGGTTGGGCTAGCACAGATACGCAGTATTTT.

The J gene is TRBJ1-1, the V gene TRBV27, with D hard to call. This CDR3 comprises 13 residues. The germline V and J ends were trimmed by 2 bases and 1 base, with 5 bases remaining between them. CDR1 and CDR2 (germline): MNHEY, SMNVEV (reference sequence). The CDR3 protein is CASSLVRNTEAFF. In nucleotides, the CDR3 is TGTGCCAGCAGTTTAGTGCGGAACACTGAAGCTTTCTTT.

CDR3 nucleotides: TGTGCCAGTAGTATAGGTTTAGGGTACAATGAGCAGTTCTTC. This encodes CASSIGLGYNEQFF. This chain connects TRBV19 to TRBJ2-1; D unresolved. CDR3 length equals 14 residues. Deletions cut 1 base from V and 4 bases from J, with 8 bases between. Looked up from germline, CDR1 is LNHDA and CDR2 is SQIVND (reference sequence).

The chain recombines TRBV5-1 with TRBJ2-7; 10 bases line up with TRBD2. This CDR3 region has 14 residues. The trim removed 4 bases at V and 3 bases at J, leaving 4 bases unmatched. The V gene's germline CDR1 is SGHRS and CDR2 YFSETQ. CDR3 bases: TGCGCCAGCAGCACCTCTAGCGGGAGCTACGAGCAGTACTTC. It yields the protein CASSTSSGSYEQYF.

The J gene is TRBJ1-4, the V gene TRBV2; TRBD1 is a possible D gene (5 bases). This CDR3 spans 15 amino acids. Germline-derived CDR1 and CDR2 are SNHLY and FYNNEI. The ends were cut back, 6 bases at V and 7 bases at J, with 18 bases in the middle. The CDR3 DNA is TGTGCCAGCAGGCTCCGGGACCTCGCAACTGAAAAACTGTTTTTT. Encoded protein: CASRLRDLATEKLFF.

The chain carries TRBV4-1 and TRBJ2-1, with D possibly TRBD1 on 5 matching bases. The V and J ends lost 1 base and 9 bases respectively, with 7 bases between them. The CDR3 contains 12 residues. Germline lookup yields CDR1 MGHRA and CDR2 YSYEKL. The CDR3 spells CASSQGGLEQFF. The CDR3 DNA sequence: TGCGCCAGCAGCCAAGGGGGCCTTGAGCAGTTCTTC.

This sequence joins TRBV6-5 and TRBJ2-7; TRBD1 aligns across 8 bases. This CDR3 is built from 13 residues. J was trimmed by 7 bases and V by 9 bases; bases with no gene match: 11. Germline V gene data show CDR1 as MNHEY and CDR2 as SVGAGI. DNA of the CDR3: TGTGCCAGTGCGGACAGGGAGGTGGGGGAGCAGTACTTC. Amino acids: CASADREVGEQYF.

The chain uses TRBV28 and TRBJ1-1; weak D call: TRBD1 (5 bases). This CDR3 contains 15 residues. Trimming removed 7 bases at V and 0 bases at J, with 15 bases between. Germline CDR1 reads MDHEN; CDR2 reads SYDVKM. This CDR3 is CASTLTVSMNTEAFF. CDR3 nucleotide sequence: TGTGCCAGCACCCTGACAGTTTCCATGAACACTGAAGCTTTCTTT.

The V and J genes are TRBV28 and TRBJ2-3; TRBD1 aligns across 9 bases. The V gene end was trimmed by 8 bases and the J gene end by 5 bases; junction bases not matched to a gene: 14. CDR3 size: 16 residues. CDR1 and CDR2 (germline): MDHEN, SYDVKM. CDR3 nucleotide sequence: TGTGCCAGCGACCCACAGGGGGCGTGGGGCCAAGATACGCAGTATTTT. Encoded protein: CASDPQGAWGQDTQYF. Full variable domain (outside the CDR3, taken from reference TRBV28 and TRBJ2-3): DVKVTQSSRYLVKRTGEKVFLECVQDMDHENMFWYRQDPGLGLRLIYFSYDVKMKEKGDIPEGYSVSREKKERFSLILESASTNQTSMYLCASDPQGAWGQDTQYFGPGTRLTVL.

The CDR3 coding sequence is TGTGCCAGTAGTATGGGACTCGGCACAGATACGCAGTATTTT. Translation: CASSMGLGTDTQYF. The chain uses TRBV19 and TRBJ2-3; D might be TRBD2 (6 bases). Germline V CDR1 and CDR2: LNHDA, SQIVND (reference sequence). V was shortened by 3 bases and J by 1 base, with 8 bases between the two germline ends. The CDR3 runs 14 residues.

This sequence joins TRBV5-5 and TRBJ2-3, with 8 bases identical to TRBD2. The germline V gene has CDR1 SGHKS and CDR2 YYEKEE (reference sequence). This CDR3 has 15 residues. The V and J ends lost 5 bases and 8 bases, in that order; junction bases with no gene match: 13. The CDR3 protein is CASSPGLAGHATQYF. The CDR3 nucleotides are TGTGCCAGCAGTCCTGGACTAGCAGGGCATGCTACGCAGTATTTT.

The rearrangement uses TRBV19 and TRBJ1-5; D gene ambiguous. V was clipped by 7 bases and J by 2 bases, with 12 bases between them. The germline V gene has CDR1 LNHDA and CDR2 SQIVND (reference sequence). The CDR3 is made up of 14 amino acids. CDR3 sequence reads: CASMVGPGNQPQHF. The CDR3, as DNA: TGTGCCAGTATGGTCGGCCCCGGCAATCAGCCCCAGCATTTT. Full variable domain (missing parts from reference TRBV19 and TRBJ1-5): DGGITQSPKYLFRKEGQNVTLSCEQNLNHDAMYWYRQDPGQGLRLIYYSQIVNDFQKGDIAEGYSVSREKKESFPLTVTSAQKNPTAFYLCASMVGPGNQPQHFGDGTRLSIL.

CDR3 in amino acids: CSAGVSGYEQYF. The CDR3 bases are TGCAGCGCGGGCGTGAGCGGCTACGAGCAGTACTTC. The gene calls are TRBV29-1 and TRBJ2-7; maybe TRBD2 (5 bases). Per germline, CDR1 SQVTM and CDR2 ANQGSEA. The CDR3 contains 12 residues. V gave up 7 bases and J gave up 3 bases, with 13 bases separating them.